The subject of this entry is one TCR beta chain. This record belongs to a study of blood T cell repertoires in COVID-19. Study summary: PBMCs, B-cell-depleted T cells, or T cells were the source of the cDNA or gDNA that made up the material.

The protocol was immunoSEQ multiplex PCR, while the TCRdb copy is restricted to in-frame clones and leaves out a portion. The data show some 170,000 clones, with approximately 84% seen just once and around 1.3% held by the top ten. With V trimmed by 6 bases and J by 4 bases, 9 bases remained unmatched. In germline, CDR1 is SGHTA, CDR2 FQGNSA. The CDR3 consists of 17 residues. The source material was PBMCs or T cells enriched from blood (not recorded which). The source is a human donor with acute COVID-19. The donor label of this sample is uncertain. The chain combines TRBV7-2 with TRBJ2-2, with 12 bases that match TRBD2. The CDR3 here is CASSLTSGGPGTGELFF. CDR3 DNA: TGTGCCAGCAGTTTGACTAGCGGGGGTCCCGGCACCGGGGAGCTGTTTTTT.